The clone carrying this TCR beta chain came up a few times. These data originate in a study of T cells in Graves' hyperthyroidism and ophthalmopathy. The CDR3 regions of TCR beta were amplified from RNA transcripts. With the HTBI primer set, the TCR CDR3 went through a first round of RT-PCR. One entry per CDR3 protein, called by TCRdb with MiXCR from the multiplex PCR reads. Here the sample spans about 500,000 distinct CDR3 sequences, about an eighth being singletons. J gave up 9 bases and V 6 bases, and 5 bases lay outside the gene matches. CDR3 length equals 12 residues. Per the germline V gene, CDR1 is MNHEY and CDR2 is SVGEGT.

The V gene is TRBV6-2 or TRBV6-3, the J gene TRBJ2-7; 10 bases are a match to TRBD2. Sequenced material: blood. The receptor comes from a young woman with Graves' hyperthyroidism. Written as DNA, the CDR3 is TGTGCCAGCAGGGCTAGCGGGGGTGGGCAGTACTTC. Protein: CASRASGGGQYF.